These T cell receptor beta chains were read from a single sample in a study of cytomegalovirus exposure and HLA in healthy donors. The repertoire was sequenced with immunoSEQ multiplex PCR; TCRdb's copy has only in-frame clones and lacks some. This table has 45,000 to 60,000 clones, 70% to 80% appearing once. Sequencing was done on a sample of PBMCs. These receptor sequences come from a man in his thirties or forties in good health and CMV-seronegative. Both conserved end residues are part of each CDR3. D genes are given only for firm matches. A row's size may be missing; if present it is once, few, many or a size class.

J: TRBJ2-2
size: -
V: TRBV7-9
D: -
DNA: TGTGCCAGCAGCTTGCACAAAACGAACACCGGGGAGCTGTTTTTT
CDR3: CASSLHKTNTGELFF

J: TRBJ1-6
size: few
V: TRBV4-1
D: TRBD1
DNA: TGCGCCAGCAGCCAAGTGGGGCTAGACAGGGGGCATTCACCCCTCCACTTT
CDR3: CASSQVGLDRGHSPLHF

J: TRBJ1-2
size: -
V: TRBV5-6
D: TRBD1
DNA: TGTGCCAGCAGCCCCAGGGGGGCGCGTCACTATGGCTACACCTTC
CDR3: CASSPRGARHYGYTF

J: TRBJ1-2
size: -
V: TRBV4-2
D: -
DNA: TGTGCCAGCAGCACCGACGCGGGAGGGTATGGCTACACCTTC
CDR3: CASSTDAGGYGYTF

J: TRBJ1-4
size: -
V: TRBV30
D: TRBD1
DNA: TGTGCCTGGAGTCGTGTAGGACAGGGGATTTACGAAAAACTGTTTTTT
CDR3: CAWSRVGQGIYEKLFF

J: TRBJ2-3
size: few
V: TRBV5-6
D: -
DNA: TGTGCCAGCAGCACTAGCACAGATACGCAGTATTTT
CDR3: CASSTSTDTQYF

J: TRBJ1-4
size: few
V: TRBV6-6
D: -
DNA: TGTGCCAGCAGCTCAATAGCGGCAGGTGAAAAACTGTTTTTT
CDR3: CASSSIAAGEKLFF

J: TRBJ2-7
size: -
V: TRBV29-1
D: TRBD2
DNA: TGCAGCGCCATAAAAGGGAATAGCGGGAGAACCTACGAGCAGTACTTC
CDR3: CSAIKGNSGRTYEQYF

J: TRBJ2-7
size: medium-sized
V: TRBV5-6
D: -
DNA: TGTGCCAGCAGCTGGGCCTACTACGAGCAGTACTTC
CDR3: CASSWAYYEQYF

J: TRBJ2-7
size: -
V: TRBV13
D: TRBD2
DNA: TGTGCCAGCAGCACGCGACTAGCGGGAGCGAGCGAGCAGTACTTC
CDR3: CASSTRLAGASEQYF

J: TRBJ2-7
size: -
V: TRBV4-1
D: TRBD1
DNA: TGCGCCAGCAGCCAAGATGGGACAGGCTACGAGCAGTACTTC
CDR3: CASSQDGTGYEQYF

J: TRBJ2-1
size: -
V: TRBV6-6
D: TRBD2
DNA: TGTGCCAGCAGGTTTACTAGCGCTGGGTCGAATGAGCAGTTCTTC
CDR3: CASRFTSAGSNEQFF

J: TRBJ2-3
size: -
V: TRBV6-5
D: TRBD2
DNA: TGTGCCATAGAGAGCGGGAGGGTCGCAGATACGCAGTATTTT
CDR3: CAIESGRVADTQYF

J: TRBJ2-1
size: -
V: TRBV19
D: -
DNA: TGTGCCAGTAGTAGGGGGCCGAACAATGAGCAGTTCTTC
CDR3: CASSRGPNNEQFF

J: TRBJ1-4
size: -
V: TRBV6-1
D: -
DNA: TGTGCCAGCACCCCGAGAGGGGGAAAGAATGAAAAACTGTTTTTT
CDR3: CASTPRGGKNEKLFF

J: TRBJ2-1
size: few
V: TRBV7-8
D: -
DNA: TGTGCCAGCAGACCCGGCGACAGACACAATGAGCAGTTCTTC
CDR3: CASRPGDRHNEQFF

J: TRBJ1-3
size: -
V: TRBV11-2
D: -
DNA: TGTGCCAGCAGCTTGGCGGGTATTGGAAACACCATATATTTT
CDR3: CASSLAGIGNTIYF

J: TRBJ2-1
size: -
V: TRBV19
D: -
DNA: TGTGCCAGTAGTCGCTCCTACAATGAGCAGTTCTTC
CDR3: CASSRSYNEQFF

J: TRBJ1-5
size: few
V: TRBV6-1
D: -
DNA: TGTGCCAGCAGTGAGGGGGCGTTCAATCAGCCCCAGCATTTT
CDR3: CASSEGAFNQPQHF

J: TRBJ1-4
size: -
V: TRBV11-2
D: TRBD1
DNA: TGTGCCAGCAGCCCAGAAACAGGGGGGATTGGAAAACTGTTTTTT
CDR3: CASSPETGGIGKLFF

J: TRBJ2-1
size: -
V: TRBV11-3
D: TRBD2
DNA: TGTGCCAGCAGCTTAGTCGGGAGCGGGAGTTACAATGAGCAGTTCTTC
CDR3: CASSLVGSGSYNEQFF

J: TRBJ2-3
size: -
V: TRBV29-1
D: -
DNA: TGCAGCGTTGAAGATTTCGGGGGGCGGAATACGCAGTATTTT
CDR3: CSVEDFGGRNTQYF

J: TRBJ1-4
size: -
V: TRBV4-1
D: TRBD1
DNA: TGCGCCAGCAACCGACAGGGCGGGTCAAGGGAAAAACTGTTTTTT
CDR3: CASNRQGGSREKLFF

J: TRBJ1-5
size: few
V: TRBV6-1
D: TRBD1
DNA: TGTGCCAGCAGGACCCAGACAGGGAGCAATCAGCCCCAGCATTTT
CDR3: CASRTQTGSNQPQHF